This TCR beta chain was identified during a study of patients and donors after allogeneic stem cell transplantation. TCRdb re-derived calls from the RT-PCR reads in MiXCR, one entry per CDR3 protein. This table holds roughly 200,000 distinct CDR3 sequences, roughly 38% found once. V lost 3 bases and J lost 5, with 11 bases in between. Per the germline V gene, CDR1 is SNHLY and CDR2 is FYNNEI. The CDR3 has 14 amino acids. The rearrangement uses TRBV2 and TRBJ2-1; D possibly corresponds to TRBD2 (5 bases). What was sequenced was blood, either unsorted or a sorted T cell fraction (not recorded which). This receptor was taken from a human donor who was either an allogeneic HSCT recipient or a stem cell or donor lymphocyte infusion donor (not recorded which). It is not recorded whose cells these are; they may come from a transplant donor. CDR3 DNA: TGTGCCAGCAGTGATTCAGGACTGAACAATGAGCAGTTCTTC. Translation gives CASSDSGLNNEQFF.